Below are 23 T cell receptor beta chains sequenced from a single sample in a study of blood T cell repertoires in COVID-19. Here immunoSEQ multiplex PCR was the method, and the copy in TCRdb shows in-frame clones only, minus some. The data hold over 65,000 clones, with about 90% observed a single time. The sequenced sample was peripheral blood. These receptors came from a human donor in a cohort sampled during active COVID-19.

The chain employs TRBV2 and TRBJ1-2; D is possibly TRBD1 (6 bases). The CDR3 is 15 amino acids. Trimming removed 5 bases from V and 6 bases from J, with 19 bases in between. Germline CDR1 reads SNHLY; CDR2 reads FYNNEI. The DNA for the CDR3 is TGTGCCAGCAGTTCTAGGGAAAAGCAGGGGAATGGCTACACCTTC. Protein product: CASSSREKQGNGYTF. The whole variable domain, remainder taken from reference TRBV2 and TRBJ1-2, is EPEVTQTPSHQVTQMGQEVILRCVPISNHLYFYWYRQILGQKVEFLVSFYNNEISEKSEIFDDQFSVERPDGSNFTLKIRSTKLEDSAMYFCASSSREKQGNGYTFGSGTRLTVV.

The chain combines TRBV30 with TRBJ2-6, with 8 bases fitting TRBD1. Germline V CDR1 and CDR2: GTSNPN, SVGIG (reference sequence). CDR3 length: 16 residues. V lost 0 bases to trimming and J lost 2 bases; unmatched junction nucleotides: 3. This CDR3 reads CAWSVGRGPGANVLTF. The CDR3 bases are TGTGCCTGGAGTGTGGGCAGGGGGCCTGGGGCCAACGTCCTGACTTTC.

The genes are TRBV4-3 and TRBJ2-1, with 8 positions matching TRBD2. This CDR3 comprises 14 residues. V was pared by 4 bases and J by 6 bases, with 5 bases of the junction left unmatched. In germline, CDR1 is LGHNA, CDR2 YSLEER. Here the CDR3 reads CASSLLSGVNEQFF. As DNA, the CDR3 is TGCGCCAGCAGCCTACTTAGCGGGGTCAATGAGCAGTTCTTC.

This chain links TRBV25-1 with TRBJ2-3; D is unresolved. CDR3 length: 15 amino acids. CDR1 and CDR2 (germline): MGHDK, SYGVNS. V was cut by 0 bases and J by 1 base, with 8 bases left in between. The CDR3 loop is CASSEYSSRTDTQYF. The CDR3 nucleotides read TGTGCCAGCAGTGAATATAGCAGCCGCACAGATACGCAGTATTTT.

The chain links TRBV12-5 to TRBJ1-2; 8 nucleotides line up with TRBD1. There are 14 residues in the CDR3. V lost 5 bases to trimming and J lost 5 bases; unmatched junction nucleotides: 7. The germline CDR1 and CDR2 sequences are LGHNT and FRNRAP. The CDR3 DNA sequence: TGTGCTAGTGGTCCCCCGGACAGGGCTTATGGCTACACCTTC. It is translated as CASGPPDRAYGYTF.

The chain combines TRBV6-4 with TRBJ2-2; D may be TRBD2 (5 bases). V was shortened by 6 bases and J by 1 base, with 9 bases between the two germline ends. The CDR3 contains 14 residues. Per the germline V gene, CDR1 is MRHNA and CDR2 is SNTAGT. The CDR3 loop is CASSARENTGELFF. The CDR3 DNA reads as TGTGCCAGCAGCGCCCGGGAGAACACCGGGGAGCTGTTTTTT.

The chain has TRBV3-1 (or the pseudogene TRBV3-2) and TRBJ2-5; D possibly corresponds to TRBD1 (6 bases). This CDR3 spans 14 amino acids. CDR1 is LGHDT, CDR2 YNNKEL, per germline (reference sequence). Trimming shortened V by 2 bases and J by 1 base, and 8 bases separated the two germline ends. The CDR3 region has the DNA TGTGCCAGCAGCCAACAGGGGACCCAAGAGACCCAGTACTTC. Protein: CASSQQGTQETQYF.

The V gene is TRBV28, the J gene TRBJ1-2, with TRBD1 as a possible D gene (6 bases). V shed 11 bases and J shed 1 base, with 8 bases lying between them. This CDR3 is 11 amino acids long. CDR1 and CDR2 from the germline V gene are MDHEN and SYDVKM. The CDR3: CAAGDNYGYTF. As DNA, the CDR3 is TGTGCCGCAGGGGATAACTATGGCTACACCTTC.

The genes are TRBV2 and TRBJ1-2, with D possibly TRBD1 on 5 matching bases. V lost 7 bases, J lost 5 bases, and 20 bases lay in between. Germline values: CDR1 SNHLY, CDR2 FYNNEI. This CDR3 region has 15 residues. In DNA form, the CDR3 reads TGTGCCAGCACCGTTGGGACTCCTGGGAGGTATGGCTACACCTTC. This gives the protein CASTVGTPGRYGYTF.

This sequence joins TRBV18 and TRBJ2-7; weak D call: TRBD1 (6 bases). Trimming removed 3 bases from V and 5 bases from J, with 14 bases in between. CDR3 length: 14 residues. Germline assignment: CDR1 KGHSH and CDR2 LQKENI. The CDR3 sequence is CASSPNREGHEQYF. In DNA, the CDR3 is TGTGCCAGCTCACCCAACAGGGAAGGGCACGAGCAGTACTTC.

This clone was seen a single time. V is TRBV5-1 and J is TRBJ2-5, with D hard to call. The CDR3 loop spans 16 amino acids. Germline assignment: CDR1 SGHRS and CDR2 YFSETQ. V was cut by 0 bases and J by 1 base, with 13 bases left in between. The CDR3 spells CASSLEPVGPQETQYF. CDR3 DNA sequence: TGCGCCAGCAGCTTGGAACCGGTGGGCCCCCAAGAGACCCAGTACTTC.

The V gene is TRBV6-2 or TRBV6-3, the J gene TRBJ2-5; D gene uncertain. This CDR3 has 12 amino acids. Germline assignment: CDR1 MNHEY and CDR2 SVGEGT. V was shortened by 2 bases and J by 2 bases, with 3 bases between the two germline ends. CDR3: CASSYTQETQYF. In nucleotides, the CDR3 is TGTGCCAGCAGTTACACTCAAGAGACCCAGTACTTC.

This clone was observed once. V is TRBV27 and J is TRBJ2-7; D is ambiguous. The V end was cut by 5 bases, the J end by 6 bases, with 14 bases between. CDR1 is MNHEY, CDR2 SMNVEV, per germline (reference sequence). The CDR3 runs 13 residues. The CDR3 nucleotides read TGTGCCAGCAGTCCTACCGTAGAGGCCGAGCAGTACTTC. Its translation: CASSPTVEAEQYF.

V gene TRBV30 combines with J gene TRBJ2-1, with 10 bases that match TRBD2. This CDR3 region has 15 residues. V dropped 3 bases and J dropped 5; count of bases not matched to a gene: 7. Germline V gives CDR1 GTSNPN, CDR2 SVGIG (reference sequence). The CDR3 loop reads CAWSPAGGSHNEQFF. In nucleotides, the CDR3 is TGTGCCTGGAGCCCAGCGGGGGGGAGTCACAATGAGCAGTTCTTC. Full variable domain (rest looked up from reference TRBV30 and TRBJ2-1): SQTIHQWPATLVQPVGSPLSLECTVEGTSNPNLYWYRQAAGRGLQLLFYSVGIGQISSEVPQNLSASRPQDRQFILSSKKLLLSDSGFYLCAWSPAGGSHNEQFFGPGTRLTVL.

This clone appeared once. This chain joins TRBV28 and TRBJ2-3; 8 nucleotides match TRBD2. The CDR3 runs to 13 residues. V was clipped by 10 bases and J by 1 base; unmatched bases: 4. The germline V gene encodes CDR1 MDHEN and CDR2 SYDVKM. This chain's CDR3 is CANAGGRTDTQYF. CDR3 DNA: TGTGCCAACGCGGGGGGCCGCACAGATACGCAGTATTTT.

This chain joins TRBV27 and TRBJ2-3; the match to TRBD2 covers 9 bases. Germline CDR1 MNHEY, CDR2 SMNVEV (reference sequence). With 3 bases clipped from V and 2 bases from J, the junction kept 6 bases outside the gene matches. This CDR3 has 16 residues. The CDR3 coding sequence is TGTGCCAGCAGTTTGAGGCTAGCGGGGTACACAGATACGCAGTATTTT. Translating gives CASSLRLAGYTDTQYF.

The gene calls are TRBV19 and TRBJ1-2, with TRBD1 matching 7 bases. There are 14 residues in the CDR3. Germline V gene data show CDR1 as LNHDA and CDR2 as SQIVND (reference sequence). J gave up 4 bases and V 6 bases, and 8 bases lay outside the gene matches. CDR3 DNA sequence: TGTGCCAGTAGCCGAATGACAGGGCCCTATGGCTACACCTTC. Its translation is CASSRMTGPYGYTF.

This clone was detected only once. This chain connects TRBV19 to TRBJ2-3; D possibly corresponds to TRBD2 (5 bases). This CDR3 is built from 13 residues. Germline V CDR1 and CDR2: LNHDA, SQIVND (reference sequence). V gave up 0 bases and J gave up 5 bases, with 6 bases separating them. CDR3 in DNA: TGTGCCAGTAGTATAGATCGGGGAGATACGCAGTATTTT. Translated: CASSIDRGDTQYF.

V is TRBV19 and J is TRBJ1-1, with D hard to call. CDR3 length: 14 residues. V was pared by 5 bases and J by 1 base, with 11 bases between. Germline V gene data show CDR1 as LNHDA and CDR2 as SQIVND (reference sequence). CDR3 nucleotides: TGTGCCAGTAGTCCCGCGGCCACGAACACTGAAGCTTTCTTT. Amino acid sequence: CASSPAATNTEAFF.

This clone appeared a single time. The CDR3 DNA is TGTGCCAGCAGCGTAGATAGCGGGGTTAGAACAGATACGCAGTATTTT. This encodes CASSVDSGVRTDTQYF. V is TRBV9 and J is TRBJ2-3, with 8 bases matching TRBD2. The CDR3 is 16 residues long. J gave up 3 bases and V 0 bases, and 6 bases lay outside the gene matches. In germline, CDR1 is SGDLS, CDR2 YYNGEE. The whole variable domain, filled in from reference TRBV9 and TRBJ2-3, reads DSGVTQTPKHLITATGQRVTLRCSPRSGDLSVYWYQQSLDQGLQFLIQYYNGEERAKGNILERFSAQQFPDLHSELNLSSLELGDSALYFCASSVDSGVRTDTQYFGPGTRLTVL.

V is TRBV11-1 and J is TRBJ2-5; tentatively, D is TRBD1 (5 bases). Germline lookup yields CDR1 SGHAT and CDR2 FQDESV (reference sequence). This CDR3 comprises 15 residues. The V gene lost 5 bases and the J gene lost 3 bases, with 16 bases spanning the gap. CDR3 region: CASSPTGPGKETQYF. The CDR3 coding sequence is TGTGCCAGCAGCCCGACCGGGCCAGGGAAAGAGACCCAGTACTTC.

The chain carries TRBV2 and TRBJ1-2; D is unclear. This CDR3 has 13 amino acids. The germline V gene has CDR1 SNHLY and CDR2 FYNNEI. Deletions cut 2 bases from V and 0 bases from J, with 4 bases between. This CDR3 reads CASSENTNYGYTF. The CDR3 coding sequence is TGTGCCAGCAGTGAAAATACTAACTATGGCTACACCTTC. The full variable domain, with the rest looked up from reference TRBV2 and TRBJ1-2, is EPEVTQTPSHQVTQMGQEVILRCVPISNHLYFYWYRQILGQKVEFLVSFYNNEISEKSEIFDDQFSVERPDGSNFTLKIRSTKLEDSAMYFCASSENTNYGYTFGSGTRLTVV.

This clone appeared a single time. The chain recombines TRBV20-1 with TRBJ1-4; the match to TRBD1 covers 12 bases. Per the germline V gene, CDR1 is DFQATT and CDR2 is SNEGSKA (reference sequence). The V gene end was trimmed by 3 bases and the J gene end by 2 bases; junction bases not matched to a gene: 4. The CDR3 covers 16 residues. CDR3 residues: CSASGDRGPTNEKLFF. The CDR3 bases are TGCAGTGCTAGTGGGGACAGGGGGCCCACTAATGAAAAACTGTTTTTT.